One and the same sample provided the 3 T cell receptor beta chains below, sequenced in a study of T cells in Graves' hyperthyroidism and ophthalmopathy. Amplification of TCR beta CDR3 regions used RNA as the template. The HTBI set primed first-round TCR CDR3 RT-PCR. TCRdb reanalysed the multiplex PCR reads using MiXCR and keeps one entry per CDR3 protein. In the table there are fewer than 400,000 distinct CDR3 sequences, roughly 15% of which are singletons. The sequenced sample was blood. Every receptor here comes from a man aged 25-40 years with Graves' hyperthyroidism.

The V gene is TRBV20-1, the J gene TRBJ2-1; TRBD1 matches 10 bases. In germline, CDR1 is DFQATT, CDR2 SNEGSKA (reference sequence). V trimming: 6 bases; J trimming: 8 bases; junction bases outside the gene matches: 10. This CDR3 has 14 amino acids. The CDR3 DNA reads TGCAGTGCCCCGCCCGGGGACAGGGGTCATGAGCAGTTCTTC. It translates to CSAPPGDRGHEQFF.

In this sample, this clonotype turned up many times. The V and J genes are TRBV5-1 and TRBJ1-6; D is unclear. CDR3 length equals 14 residues. CDR1 is SGHRS, CDR2 YFSETQ, per germline. V lost 1 base and J lost 15, with 17 bases in between. In DNA, the CDR3 is TGCGCCAGCAGCTTGACCCCTGGAGAGGTTTACCTCCACTTT. Its translation: CASSLTPGEVYLHF.

This clonotype came up many times. The V call is TRBV20-1, the J call TRBJ2-7; TRBD1 or TRBD2 may be the D gene (5 bases each). The length of the CDR3 is 14 residues. Trimming took off 4 bases at V and 0 bases at J, with 13 bases between the two ends. Germline values: CDR1 DFQATT, CDR2 SNEGSKA (reference sequence). CDR3 region: CSAMDPGTSYEQYF. CDR3 coding DNA: TGCAGTGCTATGGACCCGGGGACCTCCTACGAGCAGTACTTC.